The 6 T cell receptor beta chains below were found in one sample sequenced in a study of T cells expressing NK-cell markers. TCRdb reworked the 5' RACE reads into one entry per CDR3 protein, no DNA. Here the sample table reports 20,000 to 25,000 distinct CDR3 sequences. Sequenced sample: blood T cells: a sorted CD56 or NKG2C T cell subset, CD4+ or CD8+ T cells, or bulk PBMC T cells (not recorded which). The receptors were gathered from a man aged 18 to 69 in good health.

V gene TRBV15 combines with J gene TRBJ2-5; the TCRdb call, TRBD2, lacks DNA for checking. The CDR3 runs to 14 residues. Germline values: CDR1 LNHNV, CDR2 YYDKDF (reference sequence). CDR3 sequence reads: CATSGRGGSETQYF.

The chain recombines TRBV6-1 with TRBJ2-7; TCRdb names TRBD1, which stays unverified in the absence of DNA. CDR1 MNHNS and CDR2 SASEGT come from the germline V gene. The CDR3 runs 16 residues. The chain's CDR3 is CASSANRVRAPYEQYF.

The V call is TRBV5-1, the J call TRBJ2-7; the TCRdb D gene call, TRBD2, has no DNA to confirm it. This CDR3 has 13 residues. Germline V gives CDR1 SGHRS, CDR2 YFSETQ. The CDR3 loop reads CASSLESGDEQYF.

The chain uses TRBV20-1 and TRBJ1-5; TCRdb calls TRBD1, which cannot be checked without DNA. CDR3 length equals 15 residues. Germline CDR1 is DFQATT and CDR2 is SNEGSKA (reference sequence). CDR3 loop: CSARWQGAGNQPQHF.

V is TRBV12-3 or TRBV12-4 and J is TRBJ1-1. This CDR3 contains 11 residues. CDR3: CASSSYTEAFF.

The chain recombines TRBV6-2 or TRBV6-3 with TRBJ1-5; checking the TCRdb D call of TRBD1 is not possible without DNA. Per germline, CDR1 MNHEY and CDR2 SVGEGT. The length of the CDR3 is 17 residues. CDR3 sequence reads: CASSYSVMVRDDQPQHF.